A single sample is the source of the 19 T cell receptor beta chains below, sequenced in a study of blood T cell repertoires in COVID-19. The protocol was immunoSEQ multiplex PCR, while the TCRdb copy is restricted to in-frame clones and leaves out a portion. The sample contains 140,000 to 150,000 clones, around 81% of which appear only once. The specimen was peripheral blood. The source of these receptors is a human donor in a cohort sampled during active COVID-19.

The chain is built from TRBV6-6 and TRBJ1-4; 10 bases are shared with TRBD1. This CDR3 is built from 13 residues. Germline V lookup: CDR1 MNHNY, CDR2 SVGAGI (reference sequence). V lost 6 bases and J lost 5; bases outside the gene matches: 0. Here the CDR3 reads CASRDRGNEKLFF. Written as DNA, the CDR3 is TGTGCCAGCAGGGACAGGGGGAATGAAAAACTGTTTTTT.

The rearrangement links TRBV27 to TRBJ2-3; TRBD2 matches 10 bases. The length of the CDR3 is 16 residues. Per germline, CDR1 MNHEY and CDR2 SMNVEV (reference sequence). V was clipped by 6 bases and J by 0 bases; unmatched bases: 6. CDR3 amino acids: CASRTTSGLSTDTQYF. In nucleotides, the CDR3 is TGTGCCAGCAGAACGACTAGCGGGCTCAGCACAGATACGCAGTATTTT.

The CDR3 region has the DNA TGCGCCAGCAGCCAAGATCGCCAGGGGACAGTTTTCGAGCAGTACTTC. Translating it yields CASSQDRQGTVFEQYF. The chain has TRBV4-1 and TRBJ2-7; 7 nucleotides match TRBD1. Germline V lookup: CDR1 MGHRA, CDR2 YSYEKL. The CDR3 is made up of 16 amino acids. Unmatched junction bases numbered 11, after V lost 0 bases and J lost 6 bases.

The rearrangement links TRBV14 to TRBJ1-2; D unresolved. The germline CDR1 and CDR2 sequences are SGHDN and FVKESK. This CDR3 contains 14 residues. The V end lost 3 bases, the J end lost 8 bases, and 16 bases lay between the germline ends. The CDR3 DNA sequence: TGTGCCAGCAGCCAGGGGAGAGGAGGCAAGGGCTACACCTTC. Translating it yields CASSQGRGGKGYTF.

J is TRBJ2-7 and V is TRBV18, with TRBD1 identical over 7 bases. Germline CDR1 reads KGHSH; CDR2 reads LQKENI. This CDR3 has 16 amino acids. V lost 0 bases to trimming and J lost 5 bases; unmatched junction nucleotides: 10. The CDR3 sequence: CASSPPKNRGRDEQYF. In DNA form, the CDR3 reads TGTGCCAGCTCACCACCGAAAAACAGGGGACGAGACGAGCAGTACTTC.

This chain uses TRBV9 with TRBJ2-1; the match to TRBD2 covers 12 bases. Losses at the gene ends were 4 bases for V and 4 bases for J; bases not matched to a gene: 3. Germline CDR1 SGDLS, CDR2 YYNGEE. CDR3 length: 15 amino acids. The DNA of the CDR3 is TGTGCCAGCAGCCCGACTAGCGGGAGTTACAATGAGCAGTTCTTC. The encoded protein is CASSPTSGSYNEQFF.

The chain is built from TRBV6-2 or TRBV6-3 and TRBJ2-1; 14 positions match TRBD2. This CDR3 spans 18 amino acids. Germline CDR1 reads MNHEY; CDR2 reads SVGEGT. The V gene end was trimmed by 4 bases and the J gene end by 0 bases; junction bases not matched to a gene: 5. CDR3 region: CASSLGLAGVASYNEQFF. DNA for the CDR3: TGTGCCAGCAGTTTGGGACTAGCGGGAGTCGCCTCCTACAATGAGCAGTTCTTC.

The rearrangement uses TRBV9 and TRBJ2-7; TRBD1 matches 8 bases. Germline trimming cut 4 bases from V and 6 bases from J; bases unmatched to any gene: 9. CDR3 size: 14 residues. CDR1 and CDR2 (germline): SGDLS, YYNGEE. The CDR3 region is CASSLLRTGSEQYF. The CDR3 nucleotides are TGTGCCAGCAGCCTACTCCGGACAGGGAGCGAGCAGTACTTC. The full variable domain, with the rest looked up from reference TRBV9 and TRBJ2-7, is DSGVTQTPKHLITATGQRVTLRCSPRSGDLSVYWYQQSLDQGLQFLIQYYNGEERAKGNILERFSAQQFPDLHSELNLSSLELGDSALYFCASSLLRTGSEQYFGPGTRLTVT.

This clone was seen a single time. The chain is built from TRBV5-5 and TRBJ2-1; 14 bases fit TRBD2. Germline V CDR1 and CDR2: SGHKS, YYEKEE (reference sequence). CDR3 length equals 15 residues. Trimming took 4 bases from V and 7 from J; bases not matched to a gene: 4. The DNA of the CDR3 is TGTGCCAGCAGCAAAGGGACTAGCGGGAGTAATGAGCAGTTCTTC. As protein: CASSKGTSGSNEQFF.

This chain links TRBV5-1 with TRBJ1-3; no firm D call. The germline V gene has CDR1 SGHRS and CDR2 YFSETQ. This CDR3 spans 15 amino acids. The ends were cut back, 1 base at V and 0 bases at J, with 8 bases in the middle. DNA for the CDR3: TGCGCCAGCAGCTTGACAAGTTCCTCTGGAAACACCATATATTTT. This sequence encodes CASSLTSSSGNTIYF. Complete variable domain (other parts from reference TRBV5-1 and TRBJ1-3): KAGVTQTPRYLIKTRGQQVTLSCSPISGHRSVSWYQQTPGQGLQFLFEYFSETQRNKGNFPGRFSGRQFSNSRSEMNVSTLELGDSALYLCASSLTSSSGNTIYFGEGSWLTVV.

The rearrangement joins TRBV5-1 to TRBJ1-1; D is unresolved. Between the trimmed V and J ends, which lost 0 bases and 7 bases, there was a span of 10 bases. The CDR3 has 13 amino acids. Germline lookup yields CDR1 SGHRS and CDR2 YFSETQ. CDR3 coding DNA: TGCGCCAGCAGCTTGGACCTATCCTATGAAGCTTTCTTT. It specifies CASSLDLSYEAFF. The full variable domain, completed using reference TRBV5-1 and TRBJ1-1, is KAGVTQTPRYLIKTRGQQVTLSCSPISGHRSVSWYQQTPGQGLQFLFEYFSETQRNKGNFPGRFSGRQFSNSRSEMNVSTLELGDSALYLCASSLDLSYEAFFGQGTRLTVV.

J is TRBJ1-6 and V is TRBV9; D not resolved. The CDR3 loop spans 15 amino acids. Deletions cut 4 bases from V and 9 bases from J, with 17 bases between. Germline CDR1 SGDLS, CDR2 YYNGEE. The CDR3 sequence: CASSTWTDSSSPLHF. The CDR3 bases are TGTGCCAGCAGCACATGGACGGACTCGAGTTCACCCCTCCACTTT. The entire variable domain, with the rest obtained from reference TRBV9 and TRBJ1-6, is as follows: DSGVTQTPKHLITATGQRVTLRCSPRSGDLSVYWYQQSLDQGLQFLIQYYNGEERAKGNILERFSAQQFPDLHSELNLSSLELGDSALYFCASSTWTDSSSPLHFGNGTRLTVT.

The table lists this clone with a few counts. The rearrangement joins TRBV13 to TRBJ2-3; no reliable D call. V was trimmed by 0 bases and J by 1 base, leaving 8 bases between them. The CDR3 has 15 residues. Germline loops: CDR1 PRHDT, CDR2 FYEKMQ (reference sequence). CDR3 sequence reads: CASSLGGYRTDTQYF. The CDR3 DNA follows: TGTGCCAGCAGCTTAGGGGGCTATCGCACAGATACGCAGTATTTT.

The chain joins TRBV3-1 (or the pseudogene TRBV3-2) to TRBJ2-7; 12 bases fit TRBD2. Germline loops: CDR1 LGHDT, CDR2 YNNKEL (reference sequence). The V segment lost 5 bases and the J segment 7 bases; nucleotides outside the gene matches: 6. This CDR3 spans 14 amino acids. CDR3: CASSGLAGRFEQYF. The DNA for the CDR3 is TGTGCCAGCAGCGGACTAGCGGGAAGGTTTGAGCAGTACTTC.

The chain employs TRBV6-2 or TRBV6-3 and TRBJ1-5, with D unclear. Trimming pared 5 bases from V and 1 base from J, leaving 6 bases between. Germline-derived CDR1 and CDR2 are MNHEY and SVGEGT. CDR3 size: 13 residues. CDR3 sequence: CASSRESNQPQHF. The CDR3 DNA follows: TGTGCCAGCAGTCGAGAGAGCAATCAGCCCCAGCATTTT.

This sequence joins TRBV27 and TRBJ1-5; tentative D call: TRBD1 (5 bases). The CDR3 runs to 14 residues. The V gene lost 6 bases and the J gene lost 5 bases, with 14 bases spanning the gap. The germline gives CDR1 MNHEY, CDR2 SMNVEV (reference sequence). The CDR3 nucleotides are TGTGCCAGCAGCATTTTCGGGACTCATCAGCCCCAGCATTTT. This gives the protein CASSIFGTHQPQHF.

The V and J genes are TRBV5-3 and TRBJ1-1; 7 bases fit TRBD1. TRBV5-3 is treated as an ORF (open reading frame) with a function not yet certain. V shed 0 bases, J shed 0 bases, and the junction held 5 bases outside the gene matches. The CDR3 length is 16 residues. CDR3 DNA sequence: TGTGCCAGAAGCTTGGGTCCGGGACAGATGAACACTGAAGCTTTCTTT. Translated: CARSLGPGQMNTEAFF.

CDR3: CASSVEGQGKETQYF. In DNA form, the CDR3 reads TGTGCCAGCAGCGTAGAGGGACAGGGAAAAGAGACCCAGTACTTC. V is TRBV9 and J is TRBJ2-5; 9 positions agree with TRBD1. The CDR3 spans 15 residues. Germline V lookup: CDR1 SGDLS, CDR2 YYNGEE. V dropped 0 bases and J dropped 3; count of bases not matched to a gene: 3.

CDR3 amino acids: CASSWGTGHTGELFF. For the CDR3, the DNA is TGTGCCAGCAGTTGGGGGACAGGGCACACCGGGGAGCTGTTTTTT. This rearrangement joins TRBV28 to TRBJ2-2, with TRBD1 matching 9 bases. J lost 3 bases, V lost 4 bases, and 3 bases had no gene match. The CDR3 runs to 15 residues. In germline, CDR1 is MDHEN, CDR2 SYDVKM.